This record concerns one TCR beta chain sequence. The antigen is not known. This may arise from a read error, as a much more abundant clone is one base away. A J-beta primer mix and a sample-barcoded 5' primer were used in a second PCR of roughly 7 to 12 cycles. Each sample provided no less than 2.5 million CDR3-containing paired-end reads. TCRdb analysed the 5' RACE reads with MiXCR anew, one entry per CDR3 protein. The profile shows approximately 360,000 distinct CDR3 sequences, about half of them singletons. The data derive from a study of blood T cells in healthy people across ages. Findings and caveats of the study: Aged donors had fewer naive CD4+ cells and lower diversity than long-lived donors.

Per sample, at least 5.5 micrograms of total RNA were extracted. CDR1 and CDR2 (germline): SGHNT, YENEEA. The CDR3 totals 17 residues. The chain recombines TRBV11-3 with TRBJ2-1, with 7 nucleotides matching TRBD1. The J call may be in error: the DNA end matches TRBJ2-7 better. The sample comprised blood. The receptor's source is a man aged 55 to 70 in good health. The CDR3 DNA reads as TGTGCCAGCAGCTTAGGACGGACAGGTGCTACCTACAATGAGCAGTACTTC. As protein: CASSLGRTGATYNEQYF.